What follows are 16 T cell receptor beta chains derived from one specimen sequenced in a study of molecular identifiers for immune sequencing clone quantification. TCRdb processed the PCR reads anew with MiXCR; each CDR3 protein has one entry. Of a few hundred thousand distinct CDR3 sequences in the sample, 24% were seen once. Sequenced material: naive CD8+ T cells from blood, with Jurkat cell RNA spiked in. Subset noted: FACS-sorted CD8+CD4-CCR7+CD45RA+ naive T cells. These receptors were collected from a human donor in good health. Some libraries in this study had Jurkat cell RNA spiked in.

CDR3 DNA: TGCAGTGCTAGTGACAGGGGGTCCTACGAGCAGTACTTC. It translates to CSASDRGSYEQYF. The chain combines TRBV20-1 with TRBJ2-7; 9 bases align to TRBD1. The CDR3 loop spans 13 amino acids. V lost 3 bases to trimming and J lost 1 base; unmatched junction nucleotides: 1. Germline V lookup: CDR1 DFQATT, CDR2 SNEGSKA (reference sequence).

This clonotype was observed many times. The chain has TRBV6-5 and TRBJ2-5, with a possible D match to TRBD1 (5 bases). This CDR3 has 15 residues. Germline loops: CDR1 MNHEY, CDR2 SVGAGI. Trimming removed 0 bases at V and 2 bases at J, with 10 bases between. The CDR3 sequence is CASSYSRAPQETQYF. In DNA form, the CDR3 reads TGTGCCAGCAGTTACTCCAGGGCACCGCAAGAGACCCAGTACTTC.

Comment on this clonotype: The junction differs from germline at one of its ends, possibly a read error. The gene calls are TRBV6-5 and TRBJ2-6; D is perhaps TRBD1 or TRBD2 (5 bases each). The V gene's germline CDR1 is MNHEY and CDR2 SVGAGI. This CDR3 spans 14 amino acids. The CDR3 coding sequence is TGTGCCAGCAGTGAGGGCTCTGGGGCCAACGTCCCGACTTTC. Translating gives CASSEGSGANVPTF.

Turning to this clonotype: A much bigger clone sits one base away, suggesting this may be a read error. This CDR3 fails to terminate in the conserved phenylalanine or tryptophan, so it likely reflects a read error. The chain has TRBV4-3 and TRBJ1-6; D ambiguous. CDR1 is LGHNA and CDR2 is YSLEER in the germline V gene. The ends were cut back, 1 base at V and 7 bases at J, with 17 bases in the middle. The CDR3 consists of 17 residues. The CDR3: CASSQAPHGSGNSPLHS. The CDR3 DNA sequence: TGCGCCAGCAGCCAAGCCCCGCACGGGTCTGGGAATTCACCCCTCCACTCT.

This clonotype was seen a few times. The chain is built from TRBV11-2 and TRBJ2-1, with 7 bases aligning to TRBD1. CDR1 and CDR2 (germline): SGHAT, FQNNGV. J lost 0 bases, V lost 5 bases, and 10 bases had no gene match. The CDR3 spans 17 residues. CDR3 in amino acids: CASSMFPGQSSYNEQFF. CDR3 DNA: TGTGCCAGCAGCATGTTTCCGGGACAGAGCTCCTACAATGAGCAGTTCTTC.

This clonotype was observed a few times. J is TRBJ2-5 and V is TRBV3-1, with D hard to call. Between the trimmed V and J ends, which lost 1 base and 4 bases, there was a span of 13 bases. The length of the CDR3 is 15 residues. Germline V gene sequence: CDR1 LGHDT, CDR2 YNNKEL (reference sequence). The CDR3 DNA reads TGTGCCAGCAGCCAAGTTCTCCATAGCCCAGAGACCCAGTACTTC. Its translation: CASSQVLHSPETQYF.

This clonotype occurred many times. The CDR3 region is CASSYSIGQGYYGYTF. In DNA, the CDR3 is TGTGCCAGCAGTTACTCGATTGGACAGGGGTACTATGGCTACACCTTC. The V and J genes are TRBV6-5 and TRBJ1-2; TRBD1 aligns across 9 bases. Germline assignment: CDR1 MNHEY and CDR2 SVGAGI. J lost 3 bases, V lost 0 bases, and 5 bases had no gene match. This CDR3 is built from 16 residues.

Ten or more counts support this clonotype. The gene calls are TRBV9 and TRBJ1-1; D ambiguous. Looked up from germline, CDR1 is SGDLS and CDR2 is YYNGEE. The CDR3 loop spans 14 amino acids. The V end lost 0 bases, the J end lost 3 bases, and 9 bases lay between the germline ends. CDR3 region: CASSVELADTEAFF. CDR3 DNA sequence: TGTGCCAGCAGCGTAGAACTGGCCGACACTGAAGCTTTCTTT.

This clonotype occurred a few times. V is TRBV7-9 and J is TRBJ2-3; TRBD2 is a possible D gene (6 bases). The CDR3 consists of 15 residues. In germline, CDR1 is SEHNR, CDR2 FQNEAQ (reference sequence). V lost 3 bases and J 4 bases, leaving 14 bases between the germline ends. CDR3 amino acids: CASSLTREFPDTQYF. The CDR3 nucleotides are TGTGCCAGCAGCTTGACTCGGGAGTTCCCAGATACGCAGTATTTT.

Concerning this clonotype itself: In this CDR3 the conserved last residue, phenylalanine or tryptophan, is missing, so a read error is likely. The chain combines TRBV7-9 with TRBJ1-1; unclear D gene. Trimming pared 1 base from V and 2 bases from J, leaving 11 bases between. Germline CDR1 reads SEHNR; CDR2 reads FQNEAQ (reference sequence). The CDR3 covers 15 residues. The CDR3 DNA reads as TGTGCCAGCAGCTTAGGTGAGGATTATAACACTGAAGCTTTCCTT. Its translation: CASSLGEDYNTEAFL.

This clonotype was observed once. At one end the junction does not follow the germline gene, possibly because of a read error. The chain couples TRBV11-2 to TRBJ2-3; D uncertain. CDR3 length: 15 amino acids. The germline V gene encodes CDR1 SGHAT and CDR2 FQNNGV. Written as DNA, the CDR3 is TGTGCCAGCAGCCCCCGACTGGGAATTGAAGATACGCTGTATTTT. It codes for CASSPRLGIEDTLYF.

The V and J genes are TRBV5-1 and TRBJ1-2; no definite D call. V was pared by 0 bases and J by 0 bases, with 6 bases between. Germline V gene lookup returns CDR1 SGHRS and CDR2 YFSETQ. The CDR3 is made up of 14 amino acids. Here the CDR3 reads CASSLAGTNYGYTF. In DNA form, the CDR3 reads TGCGCCAGCAGCTTGGCTGGAACTAACTATGGCTACACCTTC.

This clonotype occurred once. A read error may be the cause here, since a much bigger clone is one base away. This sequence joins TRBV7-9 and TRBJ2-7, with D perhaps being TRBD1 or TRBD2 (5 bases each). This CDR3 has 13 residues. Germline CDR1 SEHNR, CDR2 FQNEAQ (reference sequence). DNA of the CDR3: TGTGCCAACAGCTACGGGGCCGCCTACGAGCAGTACTTC. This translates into CANSYGAAYEQYF.

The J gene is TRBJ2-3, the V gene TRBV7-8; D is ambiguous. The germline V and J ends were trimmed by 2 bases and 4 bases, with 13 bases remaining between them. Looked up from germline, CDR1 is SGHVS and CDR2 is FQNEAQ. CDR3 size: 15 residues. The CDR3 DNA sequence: TGTGCCAGCAGCTTACGTGGGTCTCTATCAGATACGCAGTATTTT. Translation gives CASSLRGSLSDTQYF.

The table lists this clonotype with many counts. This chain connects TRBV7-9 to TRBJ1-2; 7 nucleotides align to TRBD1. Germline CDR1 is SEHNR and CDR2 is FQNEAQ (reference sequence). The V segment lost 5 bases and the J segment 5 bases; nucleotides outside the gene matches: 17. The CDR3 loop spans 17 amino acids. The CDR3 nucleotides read TGTGCCAGCAGCGACGGGACAGCAATACCTTCACATTATGGCTACACCTTC. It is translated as CASSDGTAIPSHYGYTF.

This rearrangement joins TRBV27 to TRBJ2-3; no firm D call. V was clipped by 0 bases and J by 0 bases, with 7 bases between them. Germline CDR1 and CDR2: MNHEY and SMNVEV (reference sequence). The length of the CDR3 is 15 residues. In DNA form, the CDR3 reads TGTGCCAGCAGTTTATCGTGGGGTAGCACAGATACGCAGTATTTT. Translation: CASSLSWGSTDTQYF.